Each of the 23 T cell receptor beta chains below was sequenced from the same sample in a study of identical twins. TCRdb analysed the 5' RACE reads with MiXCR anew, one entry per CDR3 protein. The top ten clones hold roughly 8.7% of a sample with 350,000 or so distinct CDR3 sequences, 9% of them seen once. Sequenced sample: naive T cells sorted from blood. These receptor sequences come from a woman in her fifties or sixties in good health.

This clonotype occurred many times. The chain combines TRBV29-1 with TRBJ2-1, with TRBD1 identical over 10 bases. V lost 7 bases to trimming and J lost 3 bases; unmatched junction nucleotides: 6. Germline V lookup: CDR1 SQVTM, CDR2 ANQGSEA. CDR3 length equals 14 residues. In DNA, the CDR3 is TGCAGCGCATCCGGGACAGGGGTCTACAATGAGCAGTTCTTC. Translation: CSASGTGVYNEQFF.

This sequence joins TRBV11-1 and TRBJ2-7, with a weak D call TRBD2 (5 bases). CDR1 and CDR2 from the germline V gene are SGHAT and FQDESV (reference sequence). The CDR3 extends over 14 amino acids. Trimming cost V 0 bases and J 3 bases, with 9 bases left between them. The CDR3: CASSLARGNYEQYV. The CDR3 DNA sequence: TGTGCCAGCAGCTTAGCCCGGGGAAACTACGAGCAGTACGTC.

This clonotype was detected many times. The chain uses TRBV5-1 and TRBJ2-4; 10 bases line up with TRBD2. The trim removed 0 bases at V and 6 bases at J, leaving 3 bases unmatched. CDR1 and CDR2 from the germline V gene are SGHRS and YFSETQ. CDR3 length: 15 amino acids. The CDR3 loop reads CASSLAGTSVNIQYF. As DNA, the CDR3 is TGCGCCAGCAGCTTGGCTGGGACTAGCGTAAACATTCAGTACTTC.

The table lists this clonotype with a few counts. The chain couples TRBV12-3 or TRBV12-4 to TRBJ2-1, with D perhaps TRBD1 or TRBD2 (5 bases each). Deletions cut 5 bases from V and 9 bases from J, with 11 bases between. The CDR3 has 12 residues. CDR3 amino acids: CASSPLGTEQFF. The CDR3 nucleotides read TGTGCCAGCAGTCCCCTTGGGACTGAGCAGTTCTTC.

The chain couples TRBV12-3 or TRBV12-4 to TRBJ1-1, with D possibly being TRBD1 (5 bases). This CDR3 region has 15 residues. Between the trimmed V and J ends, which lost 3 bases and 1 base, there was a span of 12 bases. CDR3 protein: CASSLLRGRNTEAFF. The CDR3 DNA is TGTGCCAGCAGTTTGTTAAGGGGCCGGAACACTGAAGCTTTCTTT.

CDR3 region: CASSLGGRLREQYF. CDR3 sequence (DNA): TGTGCCAGCAGTTTGGGCGGGAGGCTGAGAGAGCAGTACTTC. The rearrangement joins TRBV12-3 or TRBV12-4 to TRBJ2-7; 8 nucleotides match TRBD2. Trimming cost V 3 bases and J 7 bases; bases outside gene matches: 8. The CDR3 is 14 amino acids.

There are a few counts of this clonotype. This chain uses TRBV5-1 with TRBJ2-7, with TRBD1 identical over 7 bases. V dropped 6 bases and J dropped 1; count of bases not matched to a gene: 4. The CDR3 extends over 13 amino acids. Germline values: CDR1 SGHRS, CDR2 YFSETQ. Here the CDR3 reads CASTRTGSYEQYF. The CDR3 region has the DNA TGCGCCAGCACGAGGACAGGTTCCTACGAGCAGTACTTC.

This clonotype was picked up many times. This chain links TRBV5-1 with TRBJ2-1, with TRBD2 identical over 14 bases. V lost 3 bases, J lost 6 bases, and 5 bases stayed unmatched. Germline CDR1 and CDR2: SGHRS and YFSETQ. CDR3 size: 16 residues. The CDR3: CASSSTSGRASNEQFF. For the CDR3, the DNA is TGCGCCAGCAGCTCGACTAGCGGGAGGGCCAGCAATGAGCAGTTCTTC.

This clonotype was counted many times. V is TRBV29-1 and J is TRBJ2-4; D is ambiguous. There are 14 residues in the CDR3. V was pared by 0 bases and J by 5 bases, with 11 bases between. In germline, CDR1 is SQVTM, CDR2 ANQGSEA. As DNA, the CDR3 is TGCAGCGTTGAAGATTTTTTCTACCAAAACATTCAGTACTTC. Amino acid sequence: CSVEDFFYQNIQYF.

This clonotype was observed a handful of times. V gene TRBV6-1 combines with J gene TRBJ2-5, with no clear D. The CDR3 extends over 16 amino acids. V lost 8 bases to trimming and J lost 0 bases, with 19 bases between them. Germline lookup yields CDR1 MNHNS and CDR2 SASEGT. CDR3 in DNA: TGTGCCAGCGATCTCACTGGCGGAGAGTACCAAGAGACCCAGTACTTC. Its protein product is CASDLTGGEYQETQYF.

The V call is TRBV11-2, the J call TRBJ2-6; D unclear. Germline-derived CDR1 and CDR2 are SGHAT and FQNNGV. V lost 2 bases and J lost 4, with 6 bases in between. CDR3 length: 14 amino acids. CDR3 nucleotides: TGTGCCAGCAGCTTACGGATCGGGGCCAACGTCCTGACTTTC. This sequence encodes CASSLRIGANVLTF.

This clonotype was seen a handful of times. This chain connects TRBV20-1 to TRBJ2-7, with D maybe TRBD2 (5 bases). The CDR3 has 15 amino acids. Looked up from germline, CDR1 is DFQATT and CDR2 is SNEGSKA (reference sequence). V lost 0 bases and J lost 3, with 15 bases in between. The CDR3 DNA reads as TGCAGTGCTAGAGATCTAGCACGGGAAGTCTACGAGCAGTACTTC. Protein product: CSARDLAREVYEQYF.

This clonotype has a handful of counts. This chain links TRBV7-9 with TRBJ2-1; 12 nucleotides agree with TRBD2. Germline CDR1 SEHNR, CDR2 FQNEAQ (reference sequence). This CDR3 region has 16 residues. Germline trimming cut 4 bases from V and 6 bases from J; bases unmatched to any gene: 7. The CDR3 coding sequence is TGTGCCAGCAGCTCCCGACTAGCGGGAGTGGGCAATGAGCAGTTCTTC. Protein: CASSSRLAGVGNEQFF.

The CDR3 nucleotides read TGTGCCAGCAGTTTATCCGAGACTAGCGGGAGGTACCAAGAGACCCAGTACTTC. The encoded protein is CASSLSETSGRYQETQYF. The chain is built from TRBV12-3 or TRBV12-4 and TRBJ2-5; the match to TRBD2 covers 13 bases. J was trimmed by 0 bases and V by 2 bases; bases with no gene match: 6. The CDR3 extends over 18 amino acids.

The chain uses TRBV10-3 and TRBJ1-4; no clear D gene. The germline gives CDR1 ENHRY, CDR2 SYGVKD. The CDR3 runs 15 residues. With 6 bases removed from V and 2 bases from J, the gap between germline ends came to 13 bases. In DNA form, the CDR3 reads TGTGCCATCAGAGCGTCGGACTCCACTAATGAAAAACTGTTTTTT. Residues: CAIRASDSTNEKLFF.

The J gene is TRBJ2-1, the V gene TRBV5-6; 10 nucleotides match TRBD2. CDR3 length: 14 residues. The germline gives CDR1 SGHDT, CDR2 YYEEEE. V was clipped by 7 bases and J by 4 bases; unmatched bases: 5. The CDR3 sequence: CASLSGRAYNEQFF. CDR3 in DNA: TGTGCCAGCTTAAGCGGGAGGGCGTACAATGAGCAGTTCTTC.

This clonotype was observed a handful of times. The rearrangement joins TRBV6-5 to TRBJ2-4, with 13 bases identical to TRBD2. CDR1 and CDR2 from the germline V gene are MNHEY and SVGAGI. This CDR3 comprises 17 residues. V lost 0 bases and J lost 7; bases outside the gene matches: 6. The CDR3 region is CASSYSTSGRDWNIQYF. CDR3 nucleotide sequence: TGTGCCAGCAGTTACTCTACTAGCGGGAGGGATTGGAACATTCAGTACTTC.

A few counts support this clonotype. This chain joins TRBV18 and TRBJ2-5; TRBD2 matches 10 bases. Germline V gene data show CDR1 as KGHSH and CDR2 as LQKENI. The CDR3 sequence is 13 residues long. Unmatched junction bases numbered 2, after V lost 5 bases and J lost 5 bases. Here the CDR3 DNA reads TGTGCCAGCTCAGAGGGACTAGCGGAGACCCAGTACTTC. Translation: CASSEGLAETQYF.

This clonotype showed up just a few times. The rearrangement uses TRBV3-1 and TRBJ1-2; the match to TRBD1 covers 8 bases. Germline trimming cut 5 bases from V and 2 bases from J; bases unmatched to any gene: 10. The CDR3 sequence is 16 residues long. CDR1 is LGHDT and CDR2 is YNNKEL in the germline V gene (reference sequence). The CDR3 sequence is CASSINRDRINYGYTF. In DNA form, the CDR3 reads TGTGCCAGCAGCATCAACCGGGACAGGATAAACTATGGCTACACCTTC. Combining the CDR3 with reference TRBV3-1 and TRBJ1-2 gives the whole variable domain DTAVSQTPKYLVTQMGNDKSIKCEQNLGHDTMYWYKQDSKKFLKIMFSYNNKELIINETVPNRFSPKSPDKAHLNLHINSLELGDSAVYFCASSINRDRINYGYTFGSGTRLTVV.

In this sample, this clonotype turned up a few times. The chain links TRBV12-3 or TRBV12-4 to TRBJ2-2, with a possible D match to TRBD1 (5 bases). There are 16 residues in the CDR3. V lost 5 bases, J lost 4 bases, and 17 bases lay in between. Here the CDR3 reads CASSPLRPTGTGELFF. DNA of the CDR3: TGTGCCAGCAGTCCGCTCCGGCCTACAGGCACCGGGGAGCTGTTTTTT.

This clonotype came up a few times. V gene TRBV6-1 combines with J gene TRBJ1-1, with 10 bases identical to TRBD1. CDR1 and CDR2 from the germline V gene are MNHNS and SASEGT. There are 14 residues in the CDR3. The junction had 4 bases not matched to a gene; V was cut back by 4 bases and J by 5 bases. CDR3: CASSGTGGETEAFF. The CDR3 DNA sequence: TGTGCCAGCAGTGGGACAGGGGGAGAGACTGAAGCTTTCTTT.

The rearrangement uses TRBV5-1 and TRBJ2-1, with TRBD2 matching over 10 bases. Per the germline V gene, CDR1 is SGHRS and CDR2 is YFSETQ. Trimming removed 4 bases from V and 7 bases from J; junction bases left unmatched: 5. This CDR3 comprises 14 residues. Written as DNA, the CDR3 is TGCGCCAGCAGCACGGGACTAGCGAGGAATGAGCAGTTCTTC. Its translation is CASSTGLARNEQFF.

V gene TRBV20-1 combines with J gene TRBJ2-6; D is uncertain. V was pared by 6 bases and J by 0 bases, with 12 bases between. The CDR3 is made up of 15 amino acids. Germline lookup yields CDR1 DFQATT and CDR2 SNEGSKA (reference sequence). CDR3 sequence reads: CSAHARSSGANVLTF. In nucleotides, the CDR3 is TGCAGTGCGCACGCCAGGAGCTCTGGGGCCAACGTCCTGACTTTC.